This T cell receptor (beta chain) was profiled in a study of CD8 T cells in Susac syndrome. Study-wide findings and caveats: The total CD8+ repertoires contained under 20 Susac-specific public clones, and the CD8+ TEMRA repertoires contained about 5.

The RNA input was roughly 0.45 to 1 ug, and it was reverse transcribed with random hexamers. Amplification of TCR beta CDR3 used immunoSEQ multiplex PCR across 54 Vbeta and 13 Jbeta. TCRdb reanalysed the immunoSEQ multiplex PCR reads using MiXCR and keeps one entry per CDR3 protein. The repertoire holds fewer than 80,000 distinct CDR3 sequences, with approximately 93% as singletons. Points on this clonotype: Its specificity is not known.

TCR beta from blood CD8+ and CD4+ T cells was sequenced. FACS was used to enrich TEMRA cells, whereas the CD8+ and CD4+ T cells were obtained by negative isolation. Looked up from germline, CDR1 is MNHEY and CDR2 is SMNVEV (reference sequence). V shed 3 bases, J shed 5 bases, and the junction held 2 bases outside the gene matches. CDR3 length equals 14 residues. The chain carries TRBV27 and TRBJ2-2; TRBD1 matches 8 bases. The sequencing sample was made of CD8+ T cells from PBMCs. The origin of this receptor is a human donor with Susac syndrome. Written as DNA, the CDR3 is TGTGCCAGCAGTTTCCACAGGGGGACCGGGGAGCTGTTTTTT. It encodes CASSFHRGTGELFF.